Described below is a single T cell receptor beta chain sequence and its context. Generated by immunoSEQ multiplex PCR, the TCRdb table keeps only in-frame clones and is missing some. The sample has about 440,000 clones, approximately 90% seen once. The data stem from a study of blood T cell repertoires in COVID-19. About the research overall: Acute and convalescent COVID-19 specimens originated in the United States, Italy and Spain. PBMCs, B-cell-depleted T cells, or T cells provided the cDNA or gDNA that made up the material.

V shed 6 bases and J shed 8 bases, with 19 bases lying between them. The CDR3 runs 14 residues. Germline CDR1 and CDR2: MNHNY and SVGAGI (reference sequence). The clonotype was recovered from a woman in her 50s with COVID-19, enrolled during active disease. The genes are TRBV6-6 and TRBJ1-2; D uncertain. Source material: peripheral blood. The CDR3 reads CASSRSVQAAGYTF. CDR3 in DNA: TGTGCCAGCAGCCGGTCGGTCCAGGCAGCAGGCTACACCTTC.